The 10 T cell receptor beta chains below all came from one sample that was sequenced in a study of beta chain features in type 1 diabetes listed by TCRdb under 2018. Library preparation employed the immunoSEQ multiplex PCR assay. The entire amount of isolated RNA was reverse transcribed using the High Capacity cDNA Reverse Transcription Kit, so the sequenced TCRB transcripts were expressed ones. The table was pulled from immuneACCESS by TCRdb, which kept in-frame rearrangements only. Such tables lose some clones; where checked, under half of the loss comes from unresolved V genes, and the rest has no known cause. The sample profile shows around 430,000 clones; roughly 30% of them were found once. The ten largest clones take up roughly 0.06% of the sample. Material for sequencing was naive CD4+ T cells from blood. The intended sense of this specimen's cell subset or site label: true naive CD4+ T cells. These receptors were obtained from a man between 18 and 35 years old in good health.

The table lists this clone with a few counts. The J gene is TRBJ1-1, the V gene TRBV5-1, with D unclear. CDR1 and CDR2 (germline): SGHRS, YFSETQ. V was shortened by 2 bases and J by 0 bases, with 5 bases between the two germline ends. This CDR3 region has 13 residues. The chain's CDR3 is CASSFDMNTEAFF. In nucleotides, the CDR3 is TGCGCCAGCAGCTTTGACATGAACACTGAAGCTTTCTTT.

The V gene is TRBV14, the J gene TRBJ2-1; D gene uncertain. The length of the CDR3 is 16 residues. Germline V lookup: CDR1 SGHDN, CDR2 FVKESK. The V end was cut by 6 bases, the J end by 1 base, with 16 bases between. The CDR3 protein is CASSRLPGLSYNEQFF. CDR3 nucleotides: TGTGCCAGCAGTCGACTCCCGGGCCTATCCTACAATGAGCAGTTCTTC.

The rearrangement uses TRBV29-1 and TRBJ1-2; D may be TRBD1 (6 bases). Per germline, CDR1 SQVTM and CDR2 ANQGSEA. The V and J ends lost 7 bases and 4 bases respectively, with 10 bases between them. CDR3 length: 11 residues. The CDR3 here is CSAGQTYGYTF. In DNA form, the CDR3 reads TGCAGCGCCGGACAGACCTATGGCTACACCTTC.

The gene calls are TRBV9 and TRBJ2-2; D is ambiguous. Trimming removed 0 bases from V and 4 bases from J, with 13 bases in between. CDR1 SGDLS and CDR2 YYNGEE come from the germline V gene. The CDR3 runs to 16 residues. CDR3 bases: TGTGCCAGCAGCGTAGGAGGTCTAGTTGGCACCGGGGAGCTGTTTTTT. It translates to CASSVGGLVGTGELFF.

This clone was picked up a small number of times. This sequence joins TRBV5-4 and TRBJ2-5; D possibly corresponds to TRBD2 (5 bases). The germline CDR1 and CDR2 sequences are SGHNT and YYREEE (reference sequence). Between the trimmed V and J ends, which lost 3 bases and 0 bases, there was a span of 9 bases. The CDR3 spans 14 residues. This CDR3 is CASSSLDYQETQYF. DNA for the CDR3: TGTGCCAGCAGCTCATTGGACTACCAAGAGACCCAGTACTTC.

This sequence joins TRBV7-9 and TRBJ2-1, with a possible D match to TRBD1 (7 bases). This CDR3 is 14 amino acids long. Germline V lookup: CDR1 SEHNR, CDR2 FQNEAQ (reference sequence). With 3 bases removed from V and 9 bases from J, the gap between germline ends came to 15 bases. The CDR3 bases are TGTGCCAGCAGCTTTTCGGGAGCAGGGGGTGAGCAGTTCTTC. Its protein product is CASSFSGAGGEQFF. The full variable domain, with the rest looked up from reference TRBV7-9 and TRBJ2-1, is DTGVSQNPRHKITKRGQNVTFRCDPISEHNRLYWYRQTLGQGPEFLTYFQNEAQLEKSRLLSDRFSAERPKGSFSTLEIQRTEQGDSAMYLCASSFSGAGGEQFFGPGTRLTVL.

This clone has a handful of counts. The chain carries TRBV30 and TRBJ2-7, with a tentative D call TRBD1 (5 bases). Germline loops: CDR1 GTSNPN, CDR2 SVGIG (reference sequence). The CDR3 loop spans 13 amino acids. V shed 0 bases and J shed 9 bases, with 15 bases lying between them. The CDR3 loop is CAWSVGVYTAQYF. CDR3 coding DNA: TGTGCCTGGAGTGTAGGGGTCTACACGGCGCAGTACTTC.

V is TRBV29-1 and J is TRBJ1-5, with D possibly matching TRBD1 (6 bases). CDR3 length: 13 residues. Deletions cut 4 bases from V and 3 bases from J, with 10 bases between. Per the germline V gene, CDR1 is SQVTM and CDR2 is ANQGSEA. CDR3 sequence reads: CSVVDSYNQPQHF. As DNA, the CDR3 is TGCAGCGTTGTGGACAGCTACAATCAGCCCCAGCATTTT.

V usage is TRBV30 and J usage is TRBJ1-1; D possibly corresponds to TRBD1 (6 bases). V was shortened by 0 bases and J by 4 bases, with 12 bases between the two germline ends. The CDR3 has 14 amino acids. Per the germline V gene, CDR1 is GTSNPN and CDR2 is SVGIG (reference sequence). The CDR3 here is CAWSVTGLRTEAFF. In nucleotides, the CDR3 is TGTGCCTGGAGTGTAACAGGGCTGCGCACTGAAGCTTTCTTT.

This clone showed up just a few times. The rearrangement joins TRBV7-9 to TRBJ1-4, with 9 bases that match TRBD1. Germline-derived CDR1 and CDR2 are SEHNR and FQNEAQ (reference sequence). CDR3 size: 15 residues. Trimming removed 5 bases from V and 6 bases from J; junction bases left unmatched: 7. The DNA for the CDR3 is TGTGCCAGCAGCCAAAGGGGACAGGGATATGAAAAACTGTTTTTT. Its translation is CASSQRGQGYEKLFF. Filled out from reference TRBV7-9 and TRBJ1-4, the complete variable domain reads DTGVSQNPRHKITKRGQNVTFRCDPISEHNRLYWYRQTLGQGPEFLTYFQNEAQLEKSRLLSDRFSAERPKGSFSTLEIQRTEQGDSAMYLCASSQRGQGYEKLFFGSGTQLSVL.